A selection of T cell receptor beta chains follows, all from one sample in a study of cytomegalovirus exposure and HLA in healthy donors. Sequencing was performed with immunoSEQ multiplex PCR; in TCRdb, only in-frame clones are kept and a portion is missing. The sample has 70,000 or so clones; the top ten hold roughly 2.3%. The sequenced sample was PBMCs. The receptor set was obtained from a female donor in good health and CMV-seropositive. CDR3s include the opening cysteine and the closing phenylalanine or tryptophan. D genes are given only for firm matches.

d_call: .
cdr3_length: 16
v_call: TRBV11-2
j_call: TRBJ2-7
cdr3_aa: CASSPTQGGVAYEQYF
cdr3_nt: TGTGCCAGCAGCCCTACACAAGGGGGTGTTGCGTACGAGCAGTACTTC

d_call: TRBD1
cdr3_length: 13
v_call: TRBV28
j_call: TRBJ2-7
cdr3_aa: CASIGQGPGEQYF
cdr3_nt: TGTGCCAGCATCGGACAGGGGCCCGGAGAGCAGTACTTC

d_call: TRBD2
cdr3_length: 17
v_call: TRBV10-1
j_call: TRBJ2-5
cdr3_aa: CASSEFPGLAGSETQYF
cdr3_nt: TGCGCCAGCAGTGAGTTTCCGGGACTAGCGGGTTCTGAGACCCAGTACTTC

d_call: .
cdr3_length: 13
v_call: TRBV5-6
j_call: TRBJ1-4
cdr3_aa: CASSPRDTEKLFF
cdr3_nt: TGTGCCAGCAGCCCCCGGGACACCGAAAAACTGTTTTTT

d_call: .
cdr3_length: 12
v_call: TRBV14
j_call: TRBJ1-1
cdr3_aa: CASSQDRVRAFF
cdr3_nt: TGTGCCAGCAGCCAAGACAGGGTTAGAGCTTTCTTT

d_call: TRBD1
cdr3_length: 15
v_call: TRBV10-1
j_call: TRBJ1-1
cdr3_aa: CASRDDRGLGTEAFF
cdr3_nt: TGCGCCAGCAGAGATGACAGGGGGCTAGGCACTGAAGCTTTCTTT

d_call: .
cdr3_length: 11
v_call: TRBV2
j_call: TRBJ1-2
cdr3_aa: CASSGGYGYTF
cdr3_nt: TGTGCCAGCAGTGGCGGCTATGGCTACACCTTC

d_call: .
cdr3_length: 14
v_call: TRBV7-6
j_call: TRBJ1-2
cdr3_aa: CASSLEARPSGYTF
cdr3_nt: TGTGCCAGCAGCTTAGAAGCGAGACCTAGTGGCTACACCTTC

d_call: .
cdr3_length: 17
v_call: TRBV30
j_call: TRBJ1-3
cdr3_aa: CAWSATQGRSSGNTIYF
cdr3_nt: TGTGCCTGGAGCGCTACACAGGGAAGAAGCTCTGGAAACACCATATATTTT

d_call: TRBD2
cdr3_length: 13
v_call: TRBV5-1
j_call: TRBJ2-3
cdr3_aa: CASRGLATDTQYF
cdr3_nt: TGCGCCAGCAGAGGACTAGCAACTGATACGCAGTATTTT

d_call: TRBD1
cdr3_length: 12
v_call: TRBV29-1
j_call: TRBJ1-2
cdr3_aa: CSVEQGVEGYTF
cdr3_nt: TGCAGCGTTGAGCAGGGGGTGGAGGGCTACACCTTC

d_call: .
cdr3_length: 15
v_call: TRBV5-5
j_call: TRBJ2-5
cdr3_aa: CASSLAGLEMETQYF
cdr3_nt: TGTGCCAGCAGCTTGGCAGGTCTTGAGATGGAGACCCAGTACTTC

d_call: .
cdr3_length: 15
v_call: TRBV18
j_call: TRBJ2-1
cdr3_aa: CASSLASASYNEQFF
cdr3_nt: TGTGCCAGCTCTCTAGCTTCGGCCTCCTACAATGAGCAGTTCTTC

d_call: .
cdr3_length: 17
v_call: TRBV7-9
j_call: TRBJ1-1
cdr3_aa: CASGPRVRGSMNTEAFF
cdr3_nt: TGTGCCAGCGGTCCCAGGGTTAGGGGATCGATGAACACTGAAGCTTTCTTT

d_call: .
cdr3_length: 13
v_call: TRBV30
j_call: TRBJ2-2
cdr3_aa: CAWATGNTGELFF
cdr3_nt: TGTGCCTGGGCGACAGGGAACACCGGGGAGCTGTTTTTT

d_call: .
cdr3_length: 14
v_call: TRBV6-1
j_call: TRBJ2-5
cdr3_aa: CASSGWVGPETQYF
cdr3_nt: TGTGCCAGCAGTGGATGGGTGGGGCCAGAGACCCAGTACTTC

d_call: TRBD1
cdr3_length: 14
v_call: TRBV6-1
j_call: TRBJ2-7
cdr3_aa: CASSDRTGPYEQYF
cdr3_nt: TGTGCCAGCAGTGACCGGACAGGTCCCTACGAGCAGTACTTC

d_call: .
cdr3_length: 19
v_call: TRBV21-1
j_call: TRBJ2-7
cdr3_aa: CASSKKTSGPPYCSYEQYF
cdr3_nt: TGTGCCAGCAGCAAAAAGACTAGCGGGCCTCCTTATTGCTCCTACGAGCAGTACTTC

d_call: .
cdr3_length: 16
v_call: TRBV5-6
j_call: TRBJ2-2
cdr3_aa: CASSRGGRINTGELFF
cdr3_nt: TGTGCCAGCAGCCGGGGTGGTAGGATTAACACCGGGGAGCTGTTTTTT

d_call: .
cdr3_length: 15
v_call: TRBV18
j_call: TRBJ1-5
cdr3_aa: CASSPGQPSNQHQHF
cdr3_nt: TGTGCCAGCTCACCCGGGCAGCCTAGCAATCAGCACCAGCATTTT

d_call: .
cdr3_length: 15
v_call: TRBV19
j_call: TRBJ2-2
cdr3_aa: CASSTGRRGTGELFF
cdr3_nt: TGTGCCAGTAGTACAGGGCGGAGGGGCACCGGGGAGCTGTTTTTT

d_call: .
cdr3_length: 16
v_call: TRBV2
j_call: TRBJ1-3
cdr3_aa: CASGGELRGAGNTIYF
cdr3_nt: TGTGCCAGCGGAGGGGAGCTGCGGGGGGCTGGAAACACCATATATTTT

d_call: .
cdr3_length: 14
v_call: TRBV7-2
j_call: TRBJ1-1
cdr3_aa: CASSSGRGNTEAFF
cdr3_nt: TGTGCCAGCAGCTCGGGGCGGGGGAACACTGAAGCTTTCTTT

d_call: .
cdr3_length: 15
v_call: TRBV6-1
j_call: TRBJ2-7
cdr3_aa: CASSEIPGGPYEQYF
cdr3_nt: TGTGCCAGCAGTGAAATCCCGGGGGGCCCCTACGAGCAGTACTTC

d_call: .
cdr3_length: 15
v_call: TRBV7-8
j_call: TRBJ2-7
cdr3_aa: CASSSRATYAYEQYF
cdr3_nt: TGTGCCAGCAGCTCGCGAGCAACCTACGCCTACGAGCAGTACTTC

d_call: .
cdr3_length: 15
v_call: TRBV30
j_call: TRBJ2-2
cdr3_aa: CAWSRAGRNTGELFF
cdr3_nt: TGTGCCTGGAGTCGGGCCGGGAGGAACACCGGGGAGCTGTTTTTT

d_call: .
cdr3_length: 14
v_call: TRBV7-9
j_call: TRBJ1-1
cdr3_aa: CASSLGDLNTEAFF
cdr3_nt: TGTGCCAGCAGCTTAGGAGATTTGAACACTGAAGCTTTCTTT

d_call: TRBD1
cdr3_length: 17
v_call: TRBV5-1
j_call: TRBJ2-7
cdr3_aa: CASSLALTGTGTYEQYF
cdr3_nt: TGCGCCAGCAGCTTGGCCCTGACCGGGACAGGGACCTACGAGCAGTACTTC

d_call: TRBD2
cdr3_length: 14
v_call: TRBV9
j_call: TRBJ2-5
cdr3_aa: CASSPRLAVETQYF
cdr3_nt: TGTGCCAGCAGCCCACGACTAGCAGTTGAGACCCAGTACTTC

d_call: .
cdr3_length: 13
v_call: TRBV5-1
j_call: TRBJ1-1
cdr3_aa: CASSLAPNTEAFF
cdr3_nt: TGCGCCAGCAGCTTGGCTCCGAACACTGAAGCTTTCTTT

d_call: TRBD1
cdr3_length: 15
v_call: TRBV4-3
j_call: TRBJ1-1
cdr3_aa: CASSQGGQGDTEAFF
cdr3_nt: TGCGCCAGCAGCCAAGGAGGACAGGGGGACACTGAAGCTTTCTTT

d_call: .
cdr3_length: 14
v_call: TRBV19
j_call: TRBJ2-2
cdr3_aa: CASSTQSGAGELFF
cdr3_nt: TGTGCCAGTAGTACCCAGTCGGGGGCCGGGGAGCTGTTTTTT

d_call: TRBD1
cdr3_length: 13
v_call: TRBV7-2
j_call: TRBJ1-2
cdr3_aa: CASSSGQNYGYTF
cdr3_nt: TGTGCCAGCAGTTCGGGACAGAACTATGGCTACACCTTC

d_call: TRBD1
cdr3_length: 16
v_call: TRBV11-2
j_call: TRBJ2-7
cdr3_aa: CASSHPQGVGAYEQYF
cdr3_nt: TGTGCCAGCAGCCATCCACAGGGGGTTGGCGCCTACGAGCAGTACTTC

d_call: TRBD2
cdr3_length: 15
v_call: TRBV30
j_call: TRBJ2-3
cdr3_aa: CAWHSGRGGQDTQYF
cdr3_nt: TGTGCCTGGCATAGCGGGCGGGGGGGCCAAGATACGCAGTATTTT

d_call: .
cdr3_length: 13
v_call: TRBV4-1
j_call: TRBJ2-7
cdr3_aa: CASSQTDSDEQYF
cdr3_nt: TGCGCCAGCAGCCAGACCGACAGCGACGAGCAGTACTTC

d_call: .
cdr3_length: 14
v_call: TRBV5-1
j_call: TRBJ1-1
cdr3_aa: CASSLEQGFTEAFF
cdr3_nt: TGCGCCAGCAGCTTGGAACAGGGTTTCACTGAAGCTTTCTTT

d_call: .
cdr3_length: 13
v_call: TRBV6-6
j_call: TRBJ2-2
cdr3_aa: CASSFAGTGELFF
cdr3_nt: TGTGCCAGCAGTTTCGCGGGTACCGGGGAGCTGTTTTTT